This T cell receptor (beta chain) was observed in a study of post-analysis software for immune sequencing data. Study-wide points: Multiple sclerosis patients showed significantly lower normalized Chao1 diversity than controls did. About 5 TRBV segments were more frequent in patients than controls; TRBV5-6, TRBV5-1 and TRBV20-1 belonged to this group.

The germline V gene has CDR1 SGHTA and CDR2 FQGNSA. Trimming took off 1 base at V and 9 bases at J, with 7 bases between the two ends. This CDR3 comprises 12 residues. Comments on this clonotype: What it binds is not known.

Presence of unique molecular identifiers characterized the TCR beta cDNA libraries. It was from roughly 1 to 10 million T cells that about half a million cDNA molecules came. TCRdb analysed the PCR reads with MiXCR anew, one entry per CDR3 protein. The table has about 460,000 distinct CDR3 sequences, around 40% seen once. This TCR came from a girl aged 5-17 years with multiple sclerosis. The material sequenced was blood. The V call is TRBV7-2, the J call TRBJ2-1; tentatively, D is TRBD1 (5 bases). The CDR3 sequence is CASSLVQGEQFF. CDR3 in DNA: TGTGCCAGCAGCTTAGTCCAGGGTGAGCAGTTCTTC.